One and the same sample provided the 5 T cell receptor beta chains below, sequenced in a study of T cell responses to AZD1222 COVID-19 vaccine. Using immunoSEQ multiplex PCR, the repertoire was profiled, and TCRdb retains in-frame clones only, with some absent. The table lists some 150,000 clones, roughly 84% of them singletons. This specimen was peripheral blood, taken 28 days after the second AZD1222 dose. These receptor sequences come from an adult who received the AZD1222 COVID-19 vaccine.

The chain couples TRBV19 to TRBJ2-7, with D possibly TRBD1 on 6 matching bases. Trimming cost V 8 bases and J 7 bases, with 21 bases left between them. This CDR3 spans 14 amino acids. Germline lookup yields CDR1 LNHDA and CDR2 SQIVND (reference sequence). The CDR3 DNA reads TGTGCCAGTGCCCCTTTTTTGGGGGCGCAGGAGCAGTACTTC. This gives the protein CASAPFLGAQEQYF.

This chain connects TRBV27 to TRBJ2-7, with 12 nucleotides matching TRBD1. This CDR3 has 14 residues. Trimming cost V 6 bases and J 5 bases; bases outside gene matches: 5. CDR1 MNHEY and CDR2 SMNVEV come from the germline V gene (reference sequence). CDR3 protein: CASRTGTGGNEQYF. The CDR3 bases are TGTGCCAGCAGAACCGGGACAGGGGGCAACGAGCAGTACTTC.

The chain links TRBV15 to TRBJ2-5, with a weak D call TRBD1 (6 bases). The germline gives CDR1 LNHNV, CDR2 YYDKDF (reference sequence). CDR3 size: 15 residues. Trimming pared 1 base from V and 2 bases from J, leaving 11 bases between. In DNA form, the CDR3 reads TGTGCCACCAGCAGAGTTGGGGGCTTACAAGAGACCCAGTACTTC. Encoded protein: CATSRVGGLQETQYF. Complete variable domain (other parts from reference TRBV15 and TRBJ2-5): DAMVIQNPRYQVTQFGKPVTLSCSQTLNHNVMYWYQQKSSQAPKLLFHYYDKDFNNEADTPDNFQSRRPNTSFCFLDIRSPGLGDTAMYLCATSRVGGLQETQYFGPGTRLLVL.

This sequence joins TRBV9 and TRBJ2-7; no clear D. CDR3 length: 14 residues. Germline V CDR1 and CDR2: SGDLS, YYNGEE. Between the trimmed V and J ends, which lost 4 bases and 1 base, there was a span of 12 bases. CDR3 DNA sequence: TGTGCCAGCAGCCCCTCGGGCATGTCCTACGAGCAGTACTTC. This codes for CASSPSGMSYEQYF. The whole variable domain, filled in from reference TRBV9 and TRBJ2-7, reads DSGVTQTPKHLITATGQRVTLRCSPRSGDLSVYWYQQSLDQGLQFLIQYYNGEERAKGNILERFSAQQFPDLHSELNLSSLELGDSALYFCASSPSGMSYEQYFGPGTRLTVT.

This clone has only one observation. The V gene is TRBV28, the J gene TRBJ1-6; D might be TRBD1 (5 bases). This CDR3 has 15 residues. Germline-derived CDR1 and CDR2 are MDHEN and SYDVKM. V gave up 7 bases and J gave up 9 bases, with 19 bases separating them. This chain's CDR3 is CASNPLGEGTSPLHF. CDR3 in DNA: TGTGCCAGCAATCCCCTCGGGGAGGGGACTTCACCCCTCCACTTT.